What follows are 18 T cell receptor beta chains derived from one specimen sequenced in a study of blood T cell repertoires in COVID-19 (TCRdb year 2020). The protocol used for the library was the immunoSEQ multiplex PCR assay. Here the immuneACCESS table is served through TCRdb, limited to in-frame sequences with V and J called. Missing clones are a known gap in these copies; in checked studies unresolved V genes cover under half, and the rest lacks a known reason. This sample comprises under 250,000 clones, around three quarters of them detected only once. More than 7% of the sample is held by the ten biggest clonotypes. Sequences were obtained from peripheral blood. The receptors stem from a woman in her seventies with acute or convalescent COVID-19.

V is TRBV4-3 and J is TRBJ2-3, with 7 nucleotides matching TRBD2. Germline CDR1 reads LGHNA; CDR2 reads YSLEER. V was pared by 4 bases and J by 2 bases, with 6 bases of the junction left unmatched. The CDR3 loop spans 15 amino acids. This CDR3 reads CASSPSSGDTDTQYF. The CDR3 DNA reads TGCGCCAGCAGCCCCTCTAGCGGAGACACAGATACGCAGTATTTT.

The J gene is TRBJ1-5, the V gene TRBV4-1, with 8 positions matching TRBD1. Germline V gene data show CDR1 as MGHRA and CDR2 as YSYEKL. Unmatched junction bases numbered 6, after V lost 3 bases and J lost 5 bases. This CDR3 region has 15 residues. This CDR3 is CASSQDRDSYQPQHF. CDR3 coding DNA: TGCGCCAGCAGCCAGGACAGGGATTCGTATCAGCCCCAGCATTTT.

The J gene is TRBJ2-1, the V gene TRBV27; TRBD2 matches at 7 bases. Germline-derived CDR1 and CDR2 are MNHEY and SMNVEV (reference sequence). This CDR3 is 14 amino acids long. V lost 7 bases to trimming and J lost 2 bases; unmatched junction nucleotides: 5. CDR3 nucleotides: TGTGCCAGCACCGCGGCGGGGGCCTACAATGAGCAGTTCTTC. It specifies CASTAAGAYNEQFF.

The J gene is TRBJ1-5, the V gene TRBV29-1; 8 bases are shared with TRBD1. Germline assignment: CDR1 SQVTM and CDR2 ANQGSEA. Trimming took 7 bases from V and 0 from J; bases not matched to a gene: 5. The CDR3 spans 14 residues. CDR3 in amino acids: CSASQGDSNQPQHF. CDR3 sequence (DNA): TGCAGCGCCTCACAGGGGGATAGCAATCAGCCCCAGCATTTT. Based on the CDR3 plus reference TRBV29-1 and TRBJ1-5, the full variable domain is SAVISQKPSRDICQRGTSLTIQCQVDSQVTMMFWYRQQPGQSLTLIATANQGSEATYESGFVIDKFPISRPNLTFSTLTVSNMSPEDSSIYLCSASQGDSNQPQHFGDGTRLSIL.

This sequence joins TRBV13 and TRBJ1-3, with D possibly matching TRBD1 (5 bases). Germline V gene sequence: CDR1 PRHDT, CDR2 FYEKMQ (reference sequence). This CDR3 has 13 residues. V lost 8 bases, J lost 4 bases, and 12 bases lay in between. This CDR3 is CASGRATGNTIYF. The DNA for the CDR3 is TGTGCCAGCGGCAGGGCGACAGGAAACACCATATATTTT.

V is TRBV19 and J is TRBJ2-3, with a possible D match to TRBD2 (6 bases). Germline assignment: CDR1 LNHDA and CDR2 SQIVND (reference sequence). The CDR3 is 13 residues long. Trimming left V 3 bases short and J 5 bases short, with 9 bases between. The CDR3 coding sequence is TGTGCCAGTAGTATGCGGCGGGAAGATACGCAGTATTTT. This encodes CASSMRREDTQYF.

The CDR3 here is CASSTGQGSGYTF. CDR3 nucleotide sequence: TGTGCCAGCAGCACTGGTCAGGGGTCTGGCTACACCTTC. The rearrangement links TRBV28 to TRBJ1-2, with D possibly matching TRBD1 (6 bases). This CDR3 region has 13 residues. V dropped 6 bases and J dropped 7 bases, with 15 bases sitting between them. Germline values: CDR1 MDHEN, CDR2 SYDVKM.

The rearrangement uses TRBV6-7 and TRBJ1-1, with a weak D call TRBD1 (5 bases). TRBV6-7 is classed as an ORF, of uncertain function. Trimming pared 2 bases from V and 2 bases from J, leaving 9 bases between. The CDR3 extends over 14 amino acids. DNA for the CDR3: TGTGCCAGCAGTTACCGGGGGGGAAACACTGAAGCTTTCTTT. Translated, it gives CASSYRGGNTEAFF.

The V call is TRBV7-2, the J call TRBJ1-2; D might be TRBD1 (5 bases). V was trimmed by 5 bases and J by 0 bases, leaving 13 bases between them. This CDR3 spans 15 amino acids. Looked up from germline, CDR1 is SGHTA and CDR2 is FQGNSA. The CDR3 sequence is CASSGSRATNYGYTF. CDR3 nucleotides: TGTGCCAGCAGCGGAAGCAGGGCAACTAACTATGGCTACACCTTC.

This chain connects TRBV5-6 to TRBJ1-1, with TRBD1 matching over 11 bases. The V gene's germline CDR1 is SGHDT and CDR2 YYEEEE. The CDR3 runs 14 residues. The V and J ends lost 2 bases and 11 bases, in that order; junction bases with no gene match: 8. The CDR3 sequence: CASSLRTGGAGAFF. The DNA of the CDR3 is TGTGCCAGCAGCTTACGGACAGGGGGCGCTGGGGCTTTCTTT.

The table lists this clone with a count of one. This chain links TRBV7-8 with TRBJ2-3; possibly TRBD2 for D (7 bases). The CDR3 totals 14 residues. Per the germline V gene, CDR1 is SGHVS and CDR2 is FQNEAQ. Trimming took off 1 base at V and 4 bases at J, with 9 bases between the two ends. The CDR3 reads CASSLGGGPDTQYF. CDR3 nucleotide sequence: TGTGCCAGCAGCTTAGGCGGGGGCCCAGATACGCAGTATTTT. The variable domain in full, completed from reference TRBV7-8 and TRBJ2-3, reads GAGVSQSPRYKVAKRGQDVALRCDPISGHVSLFWYQQALGQGPEFLTYFQNEAQLDKSGLPSDRFFAERPEGSVSTLKIQRTQQEDSAVYLCASSLGGGPDTQYFGPGTRLTVL.

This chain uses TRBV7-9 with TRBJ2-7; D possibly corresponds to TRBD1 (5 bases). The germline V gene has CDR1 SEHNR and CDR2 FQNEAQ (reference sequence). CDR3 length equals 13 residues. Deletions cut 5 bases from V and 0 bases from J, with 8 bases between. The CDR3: CASSTTGSYEQYF. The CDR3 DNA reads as TGTGCCAGCAGCACTACAGGCTCCTACGAGCAGTACTTC.

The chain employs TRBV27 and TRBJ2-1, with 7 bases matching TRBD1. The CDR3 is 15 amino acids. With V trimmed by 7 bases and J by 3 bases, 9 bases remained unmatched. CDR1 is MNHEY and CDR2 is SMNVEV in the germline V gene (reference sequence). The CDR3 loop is CASKEETGLYNEQFF. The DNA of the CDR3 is TGTGCCAGCAAGGAGGAGACAGGGCTCTACAATGAGCAGTTCTTC.

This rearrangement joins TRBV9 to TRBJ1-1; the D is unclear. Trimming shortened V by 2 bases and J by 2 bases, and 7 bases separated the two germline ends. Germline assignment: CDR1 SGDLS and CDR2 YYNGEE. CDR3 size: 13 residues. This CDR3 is CASSVLVNTEAFF. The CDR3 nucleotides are TGTGCCAGCAGCGTCCTCGTTAACACTGAAGCTTTCTTT.

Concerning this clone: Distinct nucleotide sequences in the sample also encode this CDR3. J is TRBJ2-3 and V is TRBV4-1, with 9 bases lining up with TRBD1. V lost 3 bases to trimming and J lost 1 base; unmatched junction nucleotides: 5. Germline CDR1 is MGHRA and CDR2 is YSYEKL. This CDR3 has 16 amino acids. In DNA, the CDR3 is TGCGCCAGCAGCCAGCAACAGGGGGCAGGCACAGATACGCAGTATTTT. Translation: CASSQQQGAGTDTQYF.

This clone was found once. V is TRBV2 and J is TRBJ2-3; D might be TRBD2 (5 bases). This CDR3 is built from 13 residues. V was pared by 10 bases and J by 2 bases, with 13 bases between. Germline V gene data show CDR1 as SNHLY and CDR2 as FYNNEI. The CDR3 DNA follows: TGTGCCACCCGGACTTACCTCACAGATACGCAGTATTTT. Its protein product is CATRTYLTDTQYF.

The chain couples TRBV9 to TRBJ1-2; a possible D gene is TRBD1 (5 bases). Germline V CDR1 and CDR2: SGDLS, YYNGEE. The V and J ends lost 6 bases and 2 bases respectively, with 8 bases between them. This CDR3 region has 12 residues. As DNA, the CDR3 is TGTGCCAGCACTTCAGGGAACTATGGCTACACCTTC. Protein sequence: CASTSGNYGYTF.

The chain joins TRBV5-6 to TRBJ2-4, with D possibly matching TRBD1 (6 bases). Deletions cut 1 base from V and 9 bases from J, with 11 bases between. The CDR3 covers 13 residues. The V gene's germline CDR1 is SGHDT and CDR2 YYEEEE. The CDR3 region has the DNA TGTGCCAGCAGCTTGCCAGGGGACGGCATTCAGTACTTC. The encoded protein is CASSLPGDGIQYF.